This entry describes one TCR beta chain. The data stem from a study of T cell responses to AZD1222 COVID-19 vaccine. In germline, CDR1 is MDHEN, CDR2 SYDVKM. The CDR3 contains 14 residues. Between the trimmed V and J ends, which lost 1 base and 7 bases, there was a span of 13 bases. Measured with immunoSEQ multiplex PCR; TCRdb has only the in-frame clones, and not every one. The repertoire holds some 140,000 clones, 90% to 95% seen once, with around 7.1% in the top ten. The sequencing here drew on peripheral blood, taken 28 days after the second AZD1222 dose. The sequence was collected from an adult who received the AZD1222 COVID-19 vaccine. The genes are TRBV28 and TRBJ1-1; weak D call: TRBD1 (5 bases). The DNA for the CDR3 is TGTGCCAGCAGTTTATTGGGGCCGGTAAATGAAGCTTTCTTT. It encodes CASSLLGPVNEAFF.